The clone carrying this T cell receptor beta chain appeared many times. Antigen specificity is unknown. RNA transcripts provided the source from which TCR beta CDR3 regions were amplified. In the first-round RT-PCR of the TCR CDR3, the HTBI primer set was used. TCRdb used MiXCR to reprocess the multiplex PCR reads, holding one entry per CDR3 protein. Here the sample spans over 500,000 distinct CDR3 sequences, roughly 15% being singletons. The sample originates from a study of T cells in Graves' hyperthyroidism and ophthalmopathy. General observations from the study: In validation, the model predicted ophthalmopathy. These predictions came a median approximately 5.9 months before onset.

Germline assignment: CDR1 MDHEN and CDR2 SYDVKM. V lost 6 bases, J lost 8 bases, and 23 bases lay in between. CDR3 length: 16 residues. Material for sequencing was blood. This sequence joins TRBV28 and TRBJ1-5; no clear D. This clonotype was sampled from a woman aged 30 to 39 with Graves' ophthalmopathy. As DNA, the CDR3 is TGTGCCAGCAGCTCAAGAACCCAGAGGGCCCTGGAGCCCCAGCATTTT. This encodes CASSSRTQRALEPQHF. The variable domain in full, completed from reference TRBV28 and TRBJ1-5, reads DVKVTQSSRYLVKRTGEKVFLECVQDMDHENMFWYRQDPGLGLRLIYFSYDVKMKEKGDIPEGYSVSREKKERFSLILESASTNQTSMYLCASSSRTQRALEPQHFGDGTRLSIL.